These 26 T cell receptor beta chains share one sample of origin, sequenced in a study of T cells after yellow fever vaccination. One entry per CDR3 protein, called by TCRdb with MiXCR from the 5' RACE reads. The repertoire holds tens of thousands of distinct CDR3 sequences, with approximately 8% as singletons. The source was CD8+ T cells sorted from PBMCs, collected 15 days after the yellow fever booster vaccination. Every receptor here comes from a man under 40 who received the YFV17D yellow fever vaccine.

This clonotype was seen many times. This chain links TRBV12-3 or TRBV12-4 with TRBJ2-7, with 14 bases lining up with TRBD2. Unmatched junction bases numbered 11, after V lost 6 bases and J lost 4 bases. CDR3 length equals 17 residues. CDR3 coding DNA: TGTGCCAGCAGGAGGGGACTAGCGGGAGACCCTGGGTACGAGCAGTACTTC. This codes for CASRRGLAGDPGYEQYF.

At least ten counts were recorded for this clonotype. V gene TRBV7-8 combines with J gene TRBJ2-3; D is unclear. V was shortened by 5 bases and J by 4 bases, with 16 bases between the two germline ends. CDR1 SGHVS and CDR2 FQNEAQ come from the germline V gene. The CDR3 totals 15 residues. The CDR3, as DNA: TGTGCCAGCAGCCGAATTGGCCAGATATCAGATACGCAGTATTTT. Its protein is CASSRIGQISDTQYF.

This clonotype was recorded at least ten times. This chain links TRBV27 with TRBJ2-7; 9 bases map to TRBD1. With V trimmed by 3 bases and J by 2 bases, 2 bases remained unmatched. Looked up from germline, CDR1 is MNHEY and CDR2 is SMNVEV (reference sequence). The CDR3 runs 14 residues. DNA for the CDR3: TGTGCCAGCAGTTTGGGGACAGGGCCCTACGAGCAGTACTTC. It specifies CASSLGTGPYEQYF.

In its sample, this clonotype was seen a few times. The chain employs TRBV7-9 and TRBJ2-1, with D unresolved. V lost 4 bases and J 6 bases, leaving 10 bases between the germline ends. This CDR3 is built from 13 residues. In germline, CDR1 is SEHNR, CDR2 FQNEAQ (reference sequence). CDR3 coding DNA: TGTGCCAGCAGCTGGAACTCGCCCAATGAGCAGTTCTTC. This encodes CASSWNSPNEQFF.

This clonotype was counted many times. The rearrangement joins TRBV29-1 to TRBJ2-4; 8 nucleotides agree with TRBD2. CDR1 and CDR2 (germline): SQVTM, ANQGSEA. V trimming: 1 base; J trimming: 1 base; junction bases outside the gene matches: 6. This CDR3 is 16 amino acids long. CDR3 DNA sequence: TGCAGCGTTGAAGGGCCGCTAGCGGGTGCCAAAAACATTCAGTACTTC. Translating gives CSVEGPLAGAKNIQYF.

This clonotype was found many times. This chain links TRBV28 with TRBJ2-5; either TRBD1 or TRBD2 may supply D (5 bases each). V dropped 7 bases and J dropped 1 base, with 10 bases sitting between them. CDR1 MDHEN and CDR2 SYDVKM come from the germline V gene. The CDR3 has 13 residues. CDR3 loop: CASNLGGQETQYF. The CDR3 DNA sequence: TGTGCCAGCAACCTTGGGGGCCAAGAGACCCAGTACTTC. Filled out from reference TRBV28 and TRBJ2-5, the complete variable domain reads DVKVTQSSRYLVKRTGEKVFLECVQDMDHENMFWYRQDPGLGLRLIYFSYDVKMKEKGDIPEGYSVSREKKERFSLILESASTNQTSMYLCASNLGGQETQYFGPGTRLLVL.

This clonotype was observed many times. The chain joins TRBV7-2 to TRBJ2-7; TRBD2 matches at 13 bases. Germline CDR1 reads SGHTA; CDR2 reads FQGNSA. This CDR3 comprises 15 residues. With V trimmed by 5 bases and J by 6 bases, 7 bases remained unmatched. This chain's CDR3 is CASSIGLAGVGEQYF. In nucleotides, the CDR3 is TGTGCCAGCAGCATCGGACTAGCGGGAGTTGGCGAGCAGTACTTC. Supplemented by reference TRBV7-2 and TRBJ2-7, the full variable domain reads GAGVSQSPSNKVTEKGKDVELRCDPISGHTALYWYRQSLGQGLEFLIYFQGNSAPDKSGLPSDRFSAERTGGSVSTLTIQRTQQEDSAVYLCASSIGLAGVGEQYFGPGTRLTVT.

V usage is TRBV11-1 and J usage is TRBJ2-2; tentative D call: TRBD2 (5 bases). Trimming took 1 base from V and 3 from J, leaving 18 bases between them. Germline V CDR1 and CDR2: SGHAT, FQDESV (reference sequence). This CDR3 has 18 amino acids. The CDR3 region has the DNA TGTGCCAGCAGCTTAGTGGATTTGAGGAGTAGCGACACCGGGGAGCTGTTTTTT. Its protein is CASSLVDLRSSDTGELFF.

The sample holds one count of this clonotype. With a much larger clone just one base away, this may be a read error. The genes are TRBV4-1 and TRBJ2-2, with TRBD1 as a possible D gene (6 bases). The CDR3 contains 16 residues. Germline V gene data show CDR1 as MGHRA and CDR2 as YSYEKL. CDR3: CDSSLGQFGNTGELFF. Here the CDR3 DNA reads TGCGACAGCAGCCTAGGACAGTTCGGGAACACCGGGGAGCTGTTTTTT.

The table lists this clonotype with many counts. The chain joins TRBV4-3 to TRBJ2-1; the match to TRBD2 covers 10 bases. The V segment lost 0 bases and the J segment 10 bases; nucleotides outside the gene matches: 9. This CDR3 has 16 amino acids. The germline gives CDR1 LGHNA, CDR2 YSLEER. For the CDR3, the DNA is TGCGCCAGCAGCCAAGATCGGAGCGGGAGGGCTCACGAGCAGTTCTTC. Its protein is CASSQDRSGRAHEQFF.

This clonotype came up many times. The rearrangement joins TRBV2 to TRBJ2-4; D is undetermined. The CDR3 is 16 amino acids. Germline CDR1 reads SNHLY; CDR2 reads FYNNEI. Trimming pared 4 bases from V and 0 bases from J, leaving 13 bases between. Written as DNA, the CDR3 is TGTGCCAGCAGTGTTCCAGACACCCTAGCCAAAAACATTCAGTACTTC. It yields the protein CASSVPDTLAKNIQYF.

This clonotype was found many times. The V call is TRBV7-2, the J call TRBJ2-7; TRBD2 might be the D (6 bases). CDR1 is SGHTA and CDR2 is FQGNSA in the germline V gene. V shed 4 bases and J shed 2 bases, with 12 bases lying between them. CDR3 size: 14 residues. CDR3 residues: CASSSPGLTYEQYF. CDR3 sequence (DNA): TGTGCCAGCAGCTCGCCGGGACTCACCTACGAGCAGTACTTC.

The chain joins TRBV12-3 or TRBV12-4 to TRBJ2-7; D possibly uses TRBD1 or TRBD2 (5 bases each). Trimming stripped 5 bases from V and 3 bases from J, with 17 bases between. This CDR3 has 15 amino acids. The CDR3 sequence: CASSTGPGSGYEQYF. The DNA for the CDR3 is TGTGCCAGCAGTACCGGCCCAGGGAGCGGCTACGAGCAGTACTTC.

Ten or more counts support this clonotype. The rearrangement links TRBV4-2 to TRBJ1-4; 7 positions agree with TRBD1. CDR3 size: 15 residues. Per the germline V gene, CDR1 is LGHNA and CDR2 is YNFKEQ. V shed 0 bases, J shed 7 bases, and the junction held 5 bases outside the gene matches. CDR3 DNA: TGTGCCAGCAGCCAAGATGAGGGGGCCCGTGAAAAACTGTTTTTT. It is translated as CASSQDEGAREKLFF.

This clonotype was detected ten times or more. The V call is TRBV27, the J call TRBJ2-3; 7 bases align to TRBD2. The CDR3 totals 16 residues. J gave up 1 base and V 5 bases, and 9 bases lay outside the gene matches. Germline assignment: CDR1 MNHEY and CDR2 SMNVEV (reference sequence). The CDR3 reads CASSTSLAGGTDTQYF. Written as DNA, the CDR3 is TGTGCCAGCAGTACTTCCTTGGCGGGGGGCACAGATACGCAGTATTTT.

This clonotype was detected only a few times. The rearrangement joins TRBV5-8 to TRBJ2-1, with 8 bases that match TRBD2. Germline CDR1 reads SGHTS; CDR2 reads YDEGEE. The CDR3 totals 16 residues. Germline trimming cut 4 bases from V and 5 bases from J; bases unmatched to any gene: 11. This CDR3 is CASSPLASGYNNEQFF. In DNA, the CDR3 is TGTGCCAGCAGCCCGCTGGCTAGCGGGTATAACAATGAGCAGTTCTTC.

This clonotype was detected many times. The chain employs TRBV9 and TRBJ2-7, with 9 bases matching TRBD2. The CDR3 length is 15 residues. Unmatched junction bases numbered 8, after V lost 2 bases and J lost 5 bases. CDR1 and CDR2 (germline): SGDLS, YYNGEE. CDR3 DNA sequence: TGTGCCAGCAGCGTCGCCGGGACTAGCATCCACGAGCAGTACTTC. Protein: CASSVAGTSIHEQYF. Based on the CDR3 plus reference TRBV9 and TRBJ2-7, the full variable domain is DSGVTQTPKHLITATGQRVTLRCSPRSGDLSVYWYQQSLDQGLQFLIQYYNGEERAKGNILERFSAQQFPDLHSELNLSSLELGDSALYFCASSVAGTSIHEQYFGPGTRLTVT.

This clonotype was observed at least ten times. This sequence joins TRBV29-1 and TRBJ2-7, with a tentative D call TRBD2 (6 bases). Per germline, CDR1 SQVTM and CDR2 ANQGSEA. This CDR3 is 12 amino acids long. V lost 4 bases, J lost 5 bases, and 12 bases lay in between. CDR3 bases: TGCAGCGTTGGGAGGGCACAGGACGAGCAGTACTTC. This codes for CSVGRAQDEQYF.

The V call is TRBV6-5, the J call TRBJ2-7, with D tentatively TRBD1 (6 bases). V was pared by 4 bases and J by 5 bases, with 12 bases between. Germline V CDR1 and CDR2: MNHEY, SVGAGI. This CDR3 region has 13 residues. Here the CDR3 reads CASSFLQGHEQYF. The CDR3 DNA follows: TGTGCCAGCAGTTTCCTACAGGGTCACGAGCAGTACTTC.

This clonotype has at least ten counts. The genes are TRBV5-1 and TRBJ2-1, with 7 bases identical to TRBD2. The junction had 12 bases not matched to a gene; V was cut back by 1 base and J by 2 bases. The germline V gene has CDR1 SGHRS and CDR2 YFSETQ. CDR3 length: 18 residues. The CDR3 reads CASSLLSAGVGPYNEQFF. CDR3 sequence (DNA): TGCGCCAGCAGCTTGTTGTCGGCGGGAGTAGGCCCCTACAATGAGCAGTTCTTC.

The sample holds many counts of this clonotype. This chain connects TRBV29-1 to TRBJ2-2; no clear D. The germline V gene encodes CDR1 SQVTM and CDR2 ANQGSEA. The ends were cut back, 4 bases at V and 6 bases at J, with 9 bases in the middle. This CDR3 comprises 12 residues. The CDR3 reads CSVVSRSGELFF. CDR3 DNA sequence: TGCAGCGTTGTTTCTAGGTCCGGGGAGCTGTTTTTT.

This clonotype occurred many times. V usage is TRBV28 and J usage is TRBJ2-7, with a weak D call TRBD1 (5 bases). V was cut by 3 bases and J by 4 bases, with 10 bases left in between. Germline loops: CDR1 MDHEN, CDR2 SYDVKM. The CDR3 is made up of 13 amino acids. CDR3 in amino acids: CASSLGRGYEQYF. Here the CDR3 DNA reads TGTGCCAGCAGTTTGGGTAGGGGATACGAGCAGTACTTC.

In the case of this clonotype: A much larger clonotype is one base distant, so this may be a read error. The rearrangement links TRBV2 to TRBJ2-2; 9 bases fit TRBD1. CDR3 size: 14 residues. Germline CDR1 reads SNHLY; CDR2 reads FYNNEI. The CDR3 is CAEGDREHTGELFF. The CDR3 nucleotides read TGTGCAGAAGGGGACAGGGAGCATACCGGGGAGCTGTTTTTT.

This clonotype is a singleton in its sample. The chain has TRBV4-1 and TRBJ2-5; D is unclear. Germline V lookup: CDR1 MGHRA, CDR2 YSYEKL. CDR3 length: 14 amino acids. V shed 3 bases and J shed 5 bases, with 13 bases lying between them. CDR3 bases: TGCGCCAGCAGCCATACCGACTTGGGGGAGACCCAGTACTTC. This translates into CASSHTDLGETQYF.

This clonotype was recorded many times. The chain employs TRBV29-1 and TRBJ1-1; no definite D call. Germline-derived CDR1 and CDR2 are SQVTM and ANQGSEA. The CDR3 has 13 residues. Trimming stripped 5 bases from V and 4 bases from J, with 14 bases between. The CDR3 loop is CSVSETEGTEAFF. Here the CDR3 DNA reads TGCAGCGTTTCCGAAACAGAGGGCACTGAAGCTTTCTTT.

This clonotype was counted many times. The chain uses TRBV3-1 and TRBJ1-5; D remains unclear. V shed 0 bases and J shed 0 bases, with 6 bases lying between them. In germline, CDR1 is LGHDT, CDR2 YNNKEL (reference sequence). The CDR3 has 15 residues. The CDR3 DNA is TGTGCCAGCAGCCAAGAACATTTTAGCAATCAGCCCCAGCATTTT. Translation: CASSQEHFSNQPQHF.